These 30 T cell receptor beta chains were sequenced from one sample in a study of blood T cells in healthy people across ages (dated by TCRdb to about 2015). Preparation of the library involved 5' RACE. TCRdb records Illumina HiSeq 2500 as the sequencer. A second PCR of about 6 to 12 cycles was run with a J-beta primer mix and a sample-barcoded 5' primer. TCRdb reran the public reads through fastp at Q25 and MiXCR, keeping productive beta chains. Rows are unified per CDR3 protein, each entry keeping the most common DNA and genes. The sample table records hundreds of thousands of distinct CDR3 sequences; roughly half of these occur just once. Clones ranked in the top ten supply approximately 12% of the sample. Input material: blood. The source of these receptors is an elderly woman in good health.

The V call is TRBV20-1, the J call TRBJ2-3; 8 nucleotides match TRBD2. The germline CDR1 and CDR2 sequences are DFQATT and SNEGSKA (reference sequence). V dropped 2 bases and J dropped 6; count of bases not matched to a gene: 4. The CDR3 has 13 amino acids. The CDR3 coding sequence is TGCAGTGCTAGAACGGGAGGGCCTGATACGCAGTATTTT. This gives the protein CSARTGGPDTQYF.

This clonotype was picked up a small number of times. The rearrangement links TRBV7-9 to TRBJ1-1; D is unclear. CDR1 SEHNR and CDR2 FQNEAQ come from the germline V gene (reference sequence). This CDR3 has 13 amino acids. Trimming shortened V by 5 bases and J by 5 bases, and 12 bases separated the two germline ends. In nucleotides, the CDR3 is TGTGCCAGCAGCGCCCAAGGCATGACTGAAGCTTTCTTT. This sequence encodes CASSAQGMTEAFF.

This clonotype has only a few counts. A much larger clone is a single base away; this may be a read error. The J gene is TRBJ2-7, the V gene TRBV29-1, with 11 bases aligning to TRBD2. The CDR3 runs 15 residues. From germline, CDR1 is SQVTM and CDR2 ANQGSEA. V shed 6 bases and J 7 bases; nucleotides not matched to a gene: 14. The CDR3 DNA reads TGCAGCGTACCCCTAGCGGGGGGCCACTACAATGAGCAGTACTTC. It encodes CSVPLAGGHYNEQYF.

The rearrangement joins TRBV29-1 to TRBJ2-3; TRBD2 agrees at 7 bases. J lost 6 bases, V lost 1 base, and 7 bases had no gene match. This CDR3 contains 14 residues. Germline V lookup: CDR1 SQVTM, CDR2 ANQGSEA. The CDR3 DNA is TGCAGCGTTGAAGGTGGGAGGGCCGGGGATACGCAGTATTTT. This sequence encodes CSVEGGRAGDTQYF.

The chain links TRBV12-3 or TRBV12-4 to TRBJ2-7; TRBD2 agrees at 8 bases. The closer fit of TRBJ2-5 to the DNA end suggests the J call may be wrong. The CDR3 length is 15 residues. The CDR3 protein is CASSTRGGLGETQYF. CDR3 nucleotides: TGTGCCAGCAGTACACGGGGGGGCCTGGGAGAGACCCAGTACTTC.

The DNA for the CDR3 is TGTGCCATCAGCCTGACCAGGAATGAGCAGTTCTTC. This encodes CAISLTRNEQFF. This chain joins TRBV10-3 and TRBJ2-1; D call uncertain. Germline lookup yields CDR1 ENHRY and CDR2 SYGVKD. V lost 6 bases and J 7 bases, leaving 10 bases between the germline ends. This CDR3 is built from 12 residues.

This clonotype was seen many times. This rearrangement joins TRBV20-1 to TRBJ1-6; D remains unclear. CDR3 length: 13 amino acids. The germline V and J ends were trimmed by 6 bases and 8 bases, with 14 bases remaining between them. CDR1 and CDR2 (germline): DFQATT, SNEGSKA (reference sequence). CDR3 in DNA: TGCAGTGCGCGAGTAGGGTCTGATTCACCCCTCCACTTT. As protein: CSARVGSDSPLHF.

As DNA, the CDR3 is TGTGCCAGCAGCGCCTTAGCTGCCAATGAGCAGTTCTTC. The encoded protein is CASSALAANEQFF. This chain links TRBV13 with TRBJ2-1; D ambiguous. CDR1 is PRHDT and CDR2 is FYEKMQ in the germline V gene (reference sequence). Trimming removed 5 bases at V and 6 bases at J, with 11 bases between. This CDR3 is built from 13 residues.

This clonotype was observed a handful of times. V gene TRBV20-1 combines with J gene TRBJ2-3; TRBD2 might be the D (6 bases). The CDR3 runs 13 residues. Germline CDR1 DFQATT, CDR2 SNEGSKA (reference sequence). The V gene lost 6 bases and the J gene lost 2 bases, with 12 bases spanning the gap. This CDR3 is CSARDSYTDTQYF. The DNA for the CDR3 is TGCAGTGCCAGGGACTCATACACAGATACGCAGTATTTT.

The chain has TRBV20-1 and TRBJ2-5; D gene unclear. The DNA end is more similar to TRBJ2-7, so the J call may be wrong. Germline-derived CDR1 and CDR2 are DFQATT and SNEGSKA (reference sequence). The CDR3 spans 12 residues. CDR3 nucleotides: TGCAGTGCTAGAGGGCAGGACGGCGAGCAGTACTTC. It translates to CSARGQDGEQYF.

In its sample, this clonotype was seen many times. The CDR3 coding sequence is TGTGCCAGCAGCGTAGAGACGGGGGGGCCGGATGAGCAGTTCTTC. The encoded protein is CASSVETGGPDEQFF. This rearrangement joins TRBV9 to TRBJ2-1; 8 bases map to TRBD2. The CDR3 runs 15 residues. Germline assignment: CDR1 SGDLS and CDR2 YYNGEE. V dropped 0 bases and J dropped 8; count of bases not matched to a gene: 7. Full variable domain (outside the CDR3, taken from reference TRBV9 and TRBJ2-1): DSGVTQTPKHLITATGQRVTLRCSPRSGDLSVYWYQQSLDQGLQFLIQYYNGEERAKGNILERFSAQQFPDLHSELNLSSLELGDSALYFCASSVETGGPDEQFFGPGTRLTVL.

The chain links TRBV20-1 to TRBJ2-2; TRBD2 is a possible D gene (6 bases). V dropped 0 bases and J dropped 2 bases, with 10 bases sitting between them. The CDR3 covers 15 residues. CDR1 is DFQATT, CDR2 SNEGSKA, per germline (reference sequence). Here the CDR3 DNA reads TGCAGTGCTAGAGATTCGGGACTCAACACCGGGGAGCTGTTTTTT. Its translation is CSARDSGLNTGELFF.

The V call is TRBV3-1, the J call TRBJ2-6; D uncertain. V was pared by 0 bases and J by 6 bases, with 12 bases between. The CDR3 contains 16 residues. Germline V CDR1 and CDR2: LGHDT, YNNKEL (reference sequence). The chain's CDR3 is CASSQDRLPEANVLTF. CDR3 bases: TGTGCCAGCAGCCAAGACCGGCTCCCTGAGGCCAACGTCCTGACTTTC.

V is TRBV27 and J is TRBJ2-1, with TRBD2 identical over 8 bases. The CDR3 runs to 14 residues. Germline V lookup: CDR1 MNHEY, CDR2 SMNVEV (reference sequence). V dropped 10 bases and J dropped 2; count of bases not matched to a gene: 7. The CDR3 nucleotides are TGTGCCATCTCAACTAGCGGTGCCTACAATGAGCAGTTCTTC. This encodes CAISTSGAYNEQFF.

The gene calls are TRBV20-1 and TRBJ2-7; D remains ambiguous. Germline loops: CDR1 DFQATT, CDR2 SNEGSKA (reference sequence). The CDR3 has 15 residues. V shed 0 bases and J shed 0 bases, with 12 bases lying between them. CDR3 protein: CSAREYGWSSYEQYF. The CDR3 nucleotides are TGCAGTGCTAGAGAATACGGGTGGAGCTCCTACGAGCAGTACTTC.

The gene calls are TRBV2 and TRBJ2-1; 11 positions match TRBD1. V dropped 0 bases and J dropped 6; count of bases not matched to a gene: 1. The V gene's germline CDR1 is SNHLY and CDR2 FYNNEI. The CDR3 is made up of 15 amino acids. The CDR3 region has the DNA TGTGCCAGCAGTGAAGCGGACAGGGGGCGCAATGAGCAGTTCTTC. Protein: CASSEADRGRNEQFF.

V gene TRBV10-3 combines with J gene TRBJ2-5; 9 bases are a match to TRBD1. Trimming at V came to 0 bases and at J to 4 bases, leaving 6 bases not matched to a gene. This CDR3 contains 16 residues. CDR1 and CDR2 (germline): ENHRY, SYGVKD. The CDR3, as DNA: TGTGCCATCAGTGAGTCTATCGGACAGGGGTTAGAGACCCAGTACTTC. Protein product: CAISESIGQGLETQYF.

This clonotype was seen many times. The chain's CDR3 is CSVGGDGNQPQHF. The CDR3 bases are TGCAGCGTTGGAGGGGATGGCAATCAGCCCCAGCATTTT. V usage is TRBV29-1 and J usage is TRBJ1-5; perhaps TRBD1 as D (5 bases). This CDR3 has 13 residues. In germline, CDR1 is SQVTM, CDR2 ANQGSEA. The ends were cut back, 4 bases at V and 2 bases at J, with 9 bases in the middle. Combining the CDR3 with reference TRBV29-1 and TRBJ1-5 gives the whole variable domain SAVISQKPSRDICQRGTSLTIQCQVDSQVTMMFWYRQQPGQSLTLIATANQGSEATYESGFVIDKFPISRPNLTFSTLTVSNMSPEDSSIYLCSVGGDGNQPQHFGDGTRLSIL.

This clonotype was recorded at least ten times. The chain employs TRBV20-1 and TRBJ1-2, with TRBD1 identical over 8 bases. J lost 0 bases, V lost 6 bases, and 6 bases had no gene match. The CDR3 totals 14 residues. Per the germline V gene, CDR1 is DFQATT and CDR2 is SNEGSKA (reference sequence). The CDR3 DNA follows: TGCAGTGCCGACAGGGGCTCAGCTAACTATGGCTACACCTTC. This sequence encodes CSADRGSANYGYTF.

The chain uses TRBV5-5 and TRBJ1-2; D is possibly TRBD1 (5 bases). Germline V gene data show CDR1 as SGHKS and CDR2 as YYEKEE (reference sequence). Trimming removed 1 base at V and 0 bases at J, with 10 bases between. The CDR3 has 15 amino acids. CDR3: CASSLTGATNYGYTF. The CDR3, as DNA: TGTGCCAGCAGCTTGACAGGCGCAACTAACTATGGCTACACCTTC.

This chain's CDR3 is CSVELTVHGYTF. The DNA of the CDR3 is TGCAGCGTTGAGTTGACAGTGCATGGCTACACCTTC. The gene calls are TRBV29-1 and TRBJ1-2, with a tentative D call TRBD1 (5 bases). This CDR3 has 12 amino acids. CDR1 and CDR2 (germline): SQVTM, ANQGSEA. V was shortened by 3 bases and J by 6 bases, with 11 bases between the two germline ends.

The chain recombines TRBV29-1 with TRBJ1-1; D call uncertain. CDR3 length equals 11 residues. V was shortened by 4 bases and J by 7 bases, with 10 bases between the two germline ends. Germline V gene data show CDR1 as SQVTM and CDR2 as ANQGSEA. The CDR3 sequence is CSVAHTGEAFF. The CDR3 nucleotides read TGCAGCGTTGCACACACCGGTGAAGCTTTCTTT.

A remark on this clonotype: This clone may be a read error of a much larger clone one base away. CDR3 loop: CACWEGWGEQFF. The CDR3 coding sequence is TGTGCCTGCTGGGAGGGGTGGGGTGAGCAGTTCTTC. The chain uses TRBV10-3 and TRBJ2-1, with 7 bases fitting TRBD2. Germline CDR1 is ENHRY and CDR2 is SYGVKD. This CDR3 spans 12 amino acids. Losses at the gene ends were 11 bases for V and 9 bases for J; bases not matched to a gene: 10.

The chain joins TRBV30 to TRBJ2-7; TRBD2 agrees at 11 bases. J lost 5 bases, V lost 1 base, and 7 bases had no gene match. CDR1 is GTSNPN, CDR2 SVGIG, per germline (reference sequence). This CDR3 comprises 15 residues. CDR3 nucleotides: TGTGCCTGGAGTGCTATTAGCGGGAGGGCCCACGAGCAGTACTTC. The encoded protein is CAWSAISGRAHEQYF.

A word on this clonotype: An end of the junction differs from the germline gene, which may be a read error. The rearrangement uses TRBV6-1 and TRBJ2-3; D not resolved. The CDR3 contains 16 residues. From germline, CDR1 is MNHNS and CDR2 SASEGT. The DNA of the CDR3 is TGTGTCAGCAGTGACCAAGGCAGCATTACCACAGATACGCAGTATTTT. As protein: CVSSDQGSITTDTQYF.

Comment on this clonotype: A much larger clonotype is one base distant, so this may be a read error. The chain employs TRBV5-6 and TRBJ2-1, with 10 bases lining up with TRBD1. This CDR3 contains 16 residues. Per the germline V gene, CDR1 is SGHDT and CDR2 is YYEEEE. CDR3: CVSSGTGTGAVNEQFF. CDR3 in DNA: TGTGTCAGCAGCGGGACCGGGACAGGGGCAGTCAATGAGCAGTTCTTC.

The count of this clonotype is one. A much larger clone sits a single nucleotide away, making a read error possible. The chain employs TRBV7-2 and TRBJ2-7, with D possibly matching TRBD2 (6 bases). From germline, CDR1 is SGHTA and CDR2 FQGNSA. Trimming stripped 4 bases from V and 6 bases from J, with 13 bases between. The CDR3 contains 13 residues. CDR3 residues: CASSCSGVSEQYF. CDR3 coding DNA: TGTGCCAGCAGCTGTTCGGGAGTATCCGAGCAGTACTTC.

This clonotype appeared many times. CDR3 loop: CASSFLTGSYEQYF. For the CDR3, the DNA is TGTGCCAGCAGTTTTCTTACAGGCTCCTACGAGCAGTACTTC. The chain uses TRBV12-3 or TRBV12-4 and TRBJ2-7, with a tentative D call TRBD1 (5 bases). This CDR3 has 14 residues. Trimming stripped 3 bases from V and 0 bases from J, with 9 bases between.

About this clonotype itself: Being one base from a much bigger clone, this may be a read error. V usage is TRBV11-2 and J usage is TRBJ2-1, with 9 bases fitting TRBD1. The ends lost 2 bases at V and 12 bases at J; junction bases unmatched: 17. The germline gives CDR1 SGHAT, CDR2 FQNNGV. The CDR3 runs to 17 residues. As DNA, the CDR3 is TGTGCCAGCAGCTTAAAGGGGGGACAGGGTCTTCCTAGTGGGCAGTTCTTC. Its translation is CASSLKGGQGLPSGQFF.

The genes are TRBV7-9 and TRBJ1-6; 8 nucleotides agree with TRBD1. In germline, CDR1 is SEHNR, CDR2 FQNEAQ (reference sequence). This CDR3 spans 14 amino acids. Trimming removed 5 bases from V and 7 bases from J; junction bases left unmatched: 4. CDR3 DNA: TGTGCCAGCAGCCAAGACAGGGGAAATTCACCCCTCCACTTT. This gives the protein CASSQDRGNSPLHF.